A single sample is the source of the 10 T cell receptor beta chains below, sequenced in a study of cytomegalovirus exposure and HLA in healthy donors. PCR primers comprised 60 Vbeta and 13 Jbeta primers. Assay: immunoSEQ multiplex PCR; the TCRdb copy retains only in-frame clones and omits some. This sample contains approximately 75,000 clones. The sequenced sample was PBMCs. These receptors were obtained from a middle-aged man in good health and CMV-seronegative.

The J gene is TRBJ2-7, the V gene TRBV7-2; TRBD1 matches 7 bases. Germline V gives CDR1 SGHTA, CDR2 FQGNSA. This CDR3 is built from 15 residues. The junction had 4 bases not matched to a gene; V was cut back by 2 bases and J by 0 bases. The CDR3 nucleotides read TGTGCCAGCAGCTTATCATGGACAGGCTCCTACGAGCAGTACTTC. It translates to CASSLSWTGSYEQYF.

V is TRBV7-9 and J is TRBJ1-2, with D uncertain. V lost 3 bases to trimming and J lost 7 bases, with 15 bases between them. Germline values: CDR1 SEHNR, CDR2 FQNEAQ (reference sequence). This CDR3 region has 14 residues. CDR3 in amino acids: CASSFPPVERGYTF. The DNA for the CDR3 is TGTGCCAGCAGCTTTCCCCCCGTAGAACGTGGCTACACCTTC.

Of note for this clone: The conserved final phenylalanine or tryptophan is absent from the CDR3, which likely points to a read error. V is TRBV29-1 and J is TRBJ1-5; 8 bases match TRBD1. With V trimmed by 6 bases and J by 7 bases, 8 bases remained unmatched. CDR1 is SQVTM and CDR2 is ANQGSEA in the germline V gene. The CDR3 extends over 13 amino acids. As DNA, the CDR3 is TGCAGCGTCCGGACAGGGAGTGGCCAGCCCCAGCATTCT. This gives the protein CSVRTGSGQPQHS.

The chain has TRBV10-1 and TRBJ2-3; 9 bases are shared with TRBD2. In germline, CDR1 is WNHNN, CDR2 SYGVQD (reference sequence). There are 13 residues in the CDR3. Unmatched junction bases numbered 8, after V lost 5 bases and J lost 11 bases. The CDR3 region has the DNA TGCGCCAGCAGTCTCGATTTAGCGGGGGAGCAGTATTTT. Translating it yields CASSLDLAGEQYF.

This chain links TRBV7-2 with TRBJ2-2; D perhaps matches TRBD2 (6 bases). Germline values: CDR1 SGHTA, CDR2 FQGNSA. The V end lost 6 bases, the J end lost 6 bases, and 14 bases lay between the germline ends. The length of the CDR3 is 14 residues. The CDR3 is CASRGLVGAGELFF. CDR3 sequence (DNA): TGTGCCAGCAGGGGACTTGTGGGGGCCGGGGAGCTGTTTTTT.

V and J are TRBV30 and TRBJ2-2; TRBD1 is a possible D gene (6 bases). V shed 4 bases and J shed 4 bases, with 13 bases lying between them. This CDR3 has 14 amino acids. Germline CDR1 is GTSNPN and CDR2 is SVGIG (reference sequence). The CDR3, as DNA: TGTGCCTGGATTGGAACAGGGTTCACCGGGGAGCTGTTTTTT. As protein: CAWIGTGFTGELFF.

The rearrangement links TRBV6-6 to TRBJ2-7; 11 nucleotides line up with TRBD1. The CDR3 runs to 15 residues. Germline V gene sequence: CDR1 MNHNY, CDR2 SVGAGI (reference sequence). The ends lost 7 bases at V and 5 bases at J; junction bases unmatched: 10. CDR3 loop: CASTPGQGAIHEQYF. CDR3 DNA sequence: TGTGCCAGCACCCCAGGACAGGGGGCTATCCACGAGCAGTACTTC.

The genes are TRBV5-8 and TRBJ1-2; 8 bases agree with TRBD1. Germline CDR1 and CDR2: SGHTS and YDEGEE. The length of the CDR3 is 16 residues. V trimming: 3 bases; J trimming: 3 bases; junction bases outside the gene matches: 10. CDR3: CASSSQKGQGDYGYTF. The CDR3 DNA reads TGTGCCAGCAGCTCACAGAAAGGACAGGGCGACTATGGCTACACCTTC.

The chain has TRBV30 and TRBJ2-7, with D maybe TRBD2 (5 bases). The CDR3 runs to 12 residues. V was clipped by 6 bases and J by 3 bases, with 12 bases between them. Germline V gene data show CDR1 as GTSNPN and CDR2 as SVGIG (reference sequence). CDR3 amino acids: CACEGKGYEQYF. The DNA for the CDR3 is TGTGCCTGCGAGGGTAAAGGCTACGAGCAGTACTTC.

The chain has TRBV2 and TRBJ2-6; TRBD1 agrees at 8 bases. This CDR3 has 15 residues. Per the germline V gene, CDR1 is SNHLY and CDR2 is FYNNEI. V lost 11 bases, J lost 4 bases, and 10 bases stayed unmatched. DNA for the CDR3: TGTGCCGGTAGGGACAGGACGGGGGGGGCCAACGTCCTGACTTTC. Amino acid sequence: CAGRDRTGGANVLTF.